Sequencing of this T cell receptor (beta chain) was carried out in a study of response to subunit inactivated influenza vaccine. V was clipped by 6 bases and J by 2 bases; unmatched bases: 8. The CDR3 covers 16 residues. TCRdb redid the calling of the RT-PCR reads with MiXCR, one entry per CDR3 protein. Here the sample spans some 600,000 distinct CDR3 sequences, 14% being singletons. This TCR came from a man between 45 and 60 years old who received an inactivated influenza vaccine. The sequencing used PBMCs from blood, collected 14 days before vaccination. This rearrangement joins TRBV12-3 or TRBV12-4 to TRBJ2-1; TRBD2 aligns across 9 bases. CDR3 loop: CASRAGTSHAYNEQFF. The CDR3 region has the DNA TGTGCCAGCAGGGCGGGGACTAGCCATGCCTACAATGAGCAGTTCTTC.